This entry lists 25 T cell receptor beta chains sequenced from one sample in a study of blood T cell repertoires in COVID-19. Sequencing was performed with immunoSEQ multiplex PCR; in TCRdb, only in-frame clones are kept and a portion is missing. Among about 230,000 clones listed, approximately 80% were seen once. Sequencing input: peripheral blood. Every receptor here comes from a woman over 75 with active or convalescent COVID-19.

This clone appeared a few times. The genes are TRBV10-3 and TRBJ1-4; D not certain. Looked up from germline, CDR1 is ENHRY and CDR2 is SYGVKD. Trimming stripped 6 bases from V and 0 bases from J, with 14 bases between. The CDR3 length is 16 residues. CDR3 loop: CAIRYRVKATNEKLFF. CDR3 nucleotide sequence: TGTGCCATCAGGTACCGGGTCAAAGCAACTAATGAAAAACTGTTTTTT.

The V call is TRBV5-1, the J call TRBJ2-2; 9 nucleotides line up with TRBD2. CDR1 is SGHRS, CDR2 YFSETQ, per germline. V was clipped by 4 bases and J by 4 bases; unmatched bases: 11. The CDR3 loop spans 17 amino acids. The CDR3 sequence is CASSPTFSGRRTGELFF. In nucleotides, the CDR3 is TGCGCCAGCAGCCCCACTTTTAGCGGGAGACGCACCGGGGAGCTGTTTTTT.

V usage is TRBV7-2 and J usage is TRBJ2-1; the D is unclear. CDR3 length: 13 residues. Germline V gene data show CDR1 as SGHTA and CDR2 as FQGNSA. The V end was cut by 5 bases, the J end by 10 bases, with 15 bases between. DNA for the CDR3: TGTGCCAGCAGCCGACCGAGGATTAACGAGCAGTTCTTC. This codes for CASSRPRINEQFF.

The chain carries TRBV3-1 (or the pseudogene TRBV3-2) and TRBJ2-1, with 8 bases fitting TRBD2. The CDR3 runs to 16 residues. J gave up 5 bases and V 2 bases, and 8 bases lay outside the gene matches. Germline V gene lookup returns CDR1 LGHDT and CDR2 YNNKEL (reference sequence). DNA for the CDR3: TGTGCCAGCAGCCAACTCGGGAGGGCCGAGCACAATGAGCAGTTCTTC. Its protein product is CASSQLGRAEHNEQFF.

V gene TRBV4-3 combines with J gene TRBJ1-2; 7 bases line up with TRBD1. Germline V gene sequence: CDR1 LGHNA, CDR2 YSLEER. With 4 bases clipped from V and 10 bases from J, the junction kept 15 bases outside the gene matches. The CDR3 sequence is 15 residues long. CDR3 sequence (DNA): TGCGCCAGCAGCCCCGGACAGGCCGGGGAACGAGTCTACACCTTC. Protein: CASSPGQAGERVYTF.

The rearrangement joins TRBV7-2 to TRBJ1-2; 8 bases map to TRBD1. Germline trimming cut 5 bases from V and 7 bases from J; bases unmatched to any gene: 15. Germline CDR1 is SGHTA and CDR2 is FQGNSA. The CDR3 has 16 amino acids. CDR3 sequence reads: CASSLGQGASFGGYTF. DNA for the CDR3: TGTGCCAGCAGCCTTGGCCAGGGGGCGTCCTTTGGTGGCTACACCTTC.

V is TRBV27 and J is TRBJ1-5; no clear D. V shed 5 bases and J shed 2 bases, with 7 bases lying between them. This CDR3 comprises 13 residues. Germline V CDR1 and CDR2: MNHEY, SMNVEV (reference sequence). CDR3: CASSPLGNQPQHF. For the CDR3, the DNA is TGTGCCAGCAGTCCACTCGGCAATCAGCCCCAGCATTTT.

This sequence joins TRBV5-1 and TRBJ1-2; D call uncertain. Trimming removed 0 bases at V and 10 bases at J, with 19 bases between. The CDR3 runs 15 residues. Germline assignment: CDR1 SGHRS and CDR2 YFSETQ. The CDR3 loop is CASSLAVGLLPDYTF. CDR3 bases: TGCGCCAGCAGCTTGGCCGTGGGCTTACTCCCCGACTACACCTTC.

The chain has TRBV7-8 and TRBJ1-1; 7 bases fit TRBD1. The CDR3 totals 17 residues. The germline gives CDR1 SGHVS, CDR2 FQNEAQ. J was trimmed by 0 bases and V by 2 bases; bases with no gene match: 9. CDR3 region: CASSLTGTAYMNTEAFF. The DNA of the CDR3 is TGTGCCAGCAGCTTAACCGGGACAGCTTACATGAACACTGAAGCTTTCTTT.

The J gene is TRBJ1-1, the V gene TRBV5-4, with a weak D call TRBD1 (6 bases). V dropped 4 bases and J dropped 6 bases, with 25 bases sitting between them. The germline V gene encodes CDR1 SGHNT and CDR2 YYREEE (reference sequence). The CDR3 is made up of 17 amino acids. The CDR3 reads CASSPLGTGQRKSEAFF. The CDR3 DNA reads as TGTGCCAGCAGCCCACTGGGGACCGGACAGCGTAAATCTGAAGCTTTCTTT.

The V call is TRBV11-3, the J call TRBJ2-1; 8 positions agree with TRBD1. Per the germline V gene, CDR1 is SGHNT and CDR2 is YENEEA. The CDR3 contains 15 residues. After removal of 1 base from V and 12 bases from J, the junction contained 11 bases not matched to a gene. This CDR3 reads CASSLGYRGTEGQFF. CDR3 bases: TGTGCCAGCAGCTTAGGGTACAGGGGGACGGAGGGGCAGTTCTTC.

The chain links TRBV27 to TRBJ2-5; TRBD2 aligns across 8 bases. Trimming cost V 5 bases and J 1 base; bases outside gene matches: 9. The CDR3 is 16 amino acids. From germline, CDR1 is MNHEY and CDR2 SMNVEV (reference sequence). The DNA for the CDR3 is TGTGCCAGCAGTACCCGGCCTAGCGGGCGCCAAGAGACCCAGTACTTC. Its protein product is CASSTRPSGRQETQYF.

The CDR3 sequence is CASRGVSEDTQYF. The CDR3 DNA reads TGTGCCAGCCGGGGGGTTTCTGAAGATACGCAGTATTTT. The genes are TRBV19 and TRBJ2-3, with 7 nucleotides matching TRBD2. The CDR3 is made up of 13 amino acids. The germline gives CDR1 LNHDA, CDR2 SQIVND (reference sequence). With V trimmed by 9 bases and J by 5 bases, 8 bases remained unmatched.

This chain links TRBV7-2 with TRBJ1-3; weak D call: TRBD1 (5 bases). Germline CDR1 reads SGHTA; CDR2 reads FQGNSA. Trimming cost V 1 base and J 4 bases, with 11 bases left between them. This CDR3 spans 15 amino acids. CDR3 amino acids: CASSLDPGKGNTIYF. In nucleotides, the CDR3 is TGTGCCAGCAGCTTAGACCCAGGGAAAGGAAACACCATATATTTT.

Note on this clone: Other nucleotide sequences from this sample produce the same CDR3. V gene TRBV3-1 (or the pseudogene TRBV3-2) combines with J gene TRBJ1-6, with TRBD1 matching over 10 bases. The length of the CDR3 is 14 residues. Trimming removed 4 bases from V and 8 bases from J; junction bases left unmatched: 2. Germline V gives CDR1 LGHDT, CDR2 YNNKEL (reference sequence). In DNA, the CDR3 is TGTGCCAGCAGCCTCGGGACAGGGGATTCACCCCTCCACTTT. This gives the protein CASSLGTGDSPLHF.

The V and J genes are TRBV19 and TRBJ2-7; 7 bases line up with TRBD1. Germline CDR1 and CDR2: LNHDA and SQIVND (reference sequence). The ends lost 4 bases at V and 2 bases at J; junction bases unmatched: 8. The CDR3 length is 15 residues. The CDR3 here is CASSTVKGATYEQYF. CDR3 bases: TGTGCCAGTAGTACCGTTAAGGGGGCAACCTACGAGCAGTACTTC.

The chain combines TRBV7-9 with TRBJ2-2; TRBD1 matches at 11 bases. The CDR3 is 16 residues long. From germline, CDR1 is SEHNR and CDR2 FQNEAQ (reference sequence). V shed 5 bases and J 5 bases; nucleotides not matched to a gene: 7. As DNA, the CDR3 is TGTGCCAGCAGCCCGCCGGGACAGGGGGTTACCGGGGAGCTGTTTTTT. Translating it yields CASSPPGQGVTGELFF.

V usage is TRBV12-5 and J usage is TRBJ2-7; 12 bases line up with TRBD1. The CDR3 has 14 amino acids. Germline CDR1 and CDR2: LGHNT and FRNRAP. V lost 6 bases, J lost 5 bases, and 5 bases stayed unmatched. CDR3 amino acids: CASGPGQGAHEQYF. DNA for the CDR3: TGTGCTAGTGGGCCGGGACAGGGGGCTCACGAGCAGTACTTC.

The chain couples TRBV19 to TRBJ2-3; 9 nucleotides line up with TRBD2. V was pared by 3 bases and J by 9 bases, with 7 bases of the junction left unmatched. The length of the CDR3 is 14 residues. Germline V lookup: CDR1 LNHDA, CDR2 SQIVND (reference sequence). The CDR3 DNA is TGTGCCAGTAGTATTGGCGGGAGGGGGGTAACGCAGTATTTT. Its translation is CASSIGGRGVTQYF.

This sequence joins TRBV27 and TRBJ1-6; 10 nucleotides agree with TRBD1. Germline trimming cut 5 bases from V and 8 bases from J; bases unmatched to any gene: 0. The CDR3 totals 13 residues. Germline CDR1 is MNHEY and CDR2 is SMNVEV (reference sequence). This chain's CDR3 is CASSGTGDSPLHF. CDR3 sequence (DNA): TGTGCCAGCAGTGGGACAGGGGATTCACCCCTCCACTTT.

The chain is built from TRBV6-2 or TRBV6-3 and TRBJ2-1; TRBD2 aligns across 8 bases. This CDR3 comprises 19 residues. Germline V lookup: CDR1 MNHEY, CDR2 SVGEGT. The V and J ends lost 0 bases and 0 bases, in that order; junction bases with no gene match: 10. CDR3: CASSYSRTSWSSSYNEQFF. In DNA form, the CDR3 reads TGTGCCAGCAGTTACTCTAGGACTAGCTGGTCGAGCTCCTACAATGAGCAGTTCTTC.

Here the CDR3 reads CAWSPDRGQPQHF. CDR3 sequence (DNA): TGTGCCTGGAGTCCCGACAGGGGTCAGCCCCAGCATTTT. The chain is built from TRBV30 and TRBJ1-5; 8 nucleotides agree with TRBD1. CDR1 is GTSNPN and CDR2 is SVGIG in the germline V gene (reference sequence). The J segment lost 6 bases and the V segment lost 2 bases, leaving 3 bases of the junction unmatched. The CDR3 totals 13 residues.

This chain links TRBV5-5 with TRBJ1-3, with TRBD1 as a possible D gene (5 bases). CDR3 length equals 17 residues. Germline V lookup: CDR1 SGHKS, CDR2 YYEKEE (reference sequence). Trimming shortened V by 6 bases and J by 4 bases, and 23 bases separated the two germline ends. CDR3 DNA sequence: TGTGCCAGCACCTCGAGGACGGCGCCAGGGATCGGAAACACCATATATTTT. Encoded protein: CASTSRTAPGIGNTIYF. The full variable domain, in which reference TRBV5-5 and TRBJ1-3 provide the parts outside the CDR3, is DAGVTQSPTHLIKTRGQQVTLRCSPISGHKSVSWYQQVLGQGPQFIFQYYEKEERGRGNFPDRFSARQFPNYSSELNVNALLLGDSALYLCASTSRTAPGIGNTIYFGEGSWLTVV.

This chain links TRBV10-3 with TRBJ2-7; the match to TRBD1 covers 7 bases. Germline V gene data show CDR1 as ENHRY and CDR2 as SYGVKD. This CDR3 is 13 amino acids long. Trimming removed 4 bases from V and 5 bases from J; junction bases left unmatched: 5. CDR3 in DNA: TGTGCCATCAGTGCGACAGGGTTCGACGAGCAGTACTTC. It codes for CAISATGFDEQYF.

This CDR3 is CASSMRRGGRTYNEQFF. The DNA of the CDR3 is TGTGCCAGTAGTATGAGGAGAGGCGGTCGTACCTACAATGAGCAGTTCTTC. This chain uses TRBV19 with TRBJ2-1; D remains ambiguous. Germline values: CDR1 LNHDA, CDR2 SQIVND (reference sequence). CDR3 length equals 17 residues. Trimming took 3 bases from V and 2 from J, leaving 17 bases between them.